Each of the 14 T cell receptor beta chains below was sequenced from the same sample in a study of cytomegalovirus exposure and HLA in healthy donors. The PCR was carried out with 60 Vbeta primers and 13 Jbeta primers. Assay: immunoSEQ multiplex PCR; the TCRdb copy retains only in-frame clones and omits some. There are 190,000 or so clones in the sample; 75% to 85% occur only once, and around 0.69% lies in the top ten. Sequenced sample: PBMCs. These receptors were obtained from a boy under 18 in good health and CMV-seronegative.

V is TRBV2 and J is TRBJ1-2; no clear D gene. CDR1 is SNHLY, CDR2 FYNNEI, per germline. V was cut by 3 bases and J by 2 bases, with 7 bases left in between. The CDR3 contains 13 residues. The CDR3 region has the DNA TGTGCCAGCAGTGAGGGGAGGAACTATGGCTACACCTTC. This translates into CASSEGRNYGYTF.

The CDR3 nucleotides read TGTGCCATCACCCGACAGGGGGCGCTGGGCTATGGCTACACCTTC. Its translation is CAITRQGALGYGYTF. This rearrangement joins TRBV10-3 to TRBJ1-2; TRBD1 matches 10 bases. The J segment lost 4 bases and the V segment lost 7 bases, leaving 9 bases of the junction unmatched. Germline V gene data show CDR1 as ENHRY and CDR2 as SYGVKD. This CDR3 spans 15 amino acids.

The CDR3, as DNA: TGTGCCAGCAGCTTAGGACTAGCGGGACCTGTCGGGAATGAGCAGTTCTTC. Translation: CASSLGLAGPVGNEQFF. The rearrangement uses TRBV11-3 and TRBJ2-1; 11 positions match TRBD2. The CDR3 totals 17 residues. V trimming: 1 base; J trimming: 7 bases; junction bases outside the gene matches: 9. Germline V gene lookup returns CDR1 SGHNT and CDR2 YENEEA.

V gene TRBV11-3 combines with J gene TRBJ2-7; D is perhaps TRBD1 (5 bases). V lost 5 bases and J 0 bases, leaving 14 bases between the germline ends. From germline, CDR1 is SGHNT and CDR2 YENEEA. The CDR3 covers 15 residues. The DNA for the CDR3 is TGTGCCAGCAGCGGCACAGGTTCTTTCTCCTACGAGCAGTACTTC. Amino acid sequence: CASSGTGSFSYEQYF.

The rearrangement joins TRBV30 to TRBJ2-7; 9 bases match TRBD1. The J segment lost 6 bases and the V segment lost 2 bases, leaving 11 bases of the junction unmatched. Looked up from germline, CDR1 is GTSNPN and CDR2 is SVGIG (reference sequence). This CDR3 comprises 15 residues. For the CDR3, the DNA is TGTGCCTGGAGTCGTCCCGGGACAGGGCAGAGCGAGCAGTACTTC. It specifies CAWSRPGTGQSEQYF.

This chain connects TRBV11-2 to TRBJ1-1; 7 bases are shared with TRBD1. The germline CDR1 and CDR2 sequences are SGHAT and FQNNGV. The CDR3 extends over 16 amino acids. V dropped 2 bases and J dropped 5; count of bases not matched to a gene: 11. The DNA for the CDR3 is TGTGCCAGCAGCTTATCAACCGGGACAGCGAATACTGAAGCTTTCTTT. Protein: CASSLSTGTANTEAFF.

Written as DNA, the CDR3 is TGTGCCAGCAGCCCAGTCACAGGGGGAACTGAAGCTTTCTTT. This encodes CASSPVTGGTEAFF. The chain joins TRBV11-2 to TRBJ1-1; 8 nucleotides agree with TRBD1. This CDR3 contains 14 residues. V was pared by 5 bases and J by 5 bases, with 7 bases of the junction left unmatched. Germline V gene data show CDR1 as SGHAT and CDR2 as FQNNGV.

The chain links TRBV7-9 to TRBJ1-4; no clear D gene. CDR1 and CDR2 from the germline V gene are SEHNR and FQNEAQ (reference sequence). V lost 5 bases, J lost 2 bases, and 12 bases lay in between. The CDR3 length is 15 residues. The DNA of the CDR3 is TGTGCCAGCAGCCCTTACAGTAGTACTAATGAAAAACTGTTTTTT. Translation: CASSPYSSTNEKLFF.

This rearrangement joins TRBV30 to TRBJ1-2, with TRBD1 matching over 12 bases. This CDR3 contains 15 residues. V was pared by 3 bases and J by 4 bases, with 6 bases of the junction left unmatched. Germline CDR1 is GTSNPN and CDR2 is SVGIG (reference sequence). CDR3 region: CAWRRGTGGRYGYTF. The CDR3 DNA follows: TGTGCCTGGAGAAGGGGGACAGGGGGCCGCTATGGCTACACCTTC.

V usage is TRBV6-1 and J usage is TRBJ2-1; D is unresolved. CDR3 length: 11 amino acids. Trimming took 6 bases from V and 14 from J, leaving 14 bases between them. CDR1 and CDR2 (germline): MNHNS, SASEGT. The CDR3 DNA is TGTGCCAGCAGAGGCTCGGGTCACGAGTTCTTC. It encodes CASRGSGHEFF.

The chain is built from TRBV5-8 and TRBJ2-1; 9 bases are a match to TRBD1. The CDR3 contains 17 residues. CDR1 and CDR2 from the germline V gene are SGHTS and YDEGEE. V lost 3 bases, J lost 1 base, and 8 bases stayed unmatched. The CDR3: CASSSGIGTGSYNEQFF. For the CDR3, the DNA is TGTGCCAGCAGCTCGGGGATCGGGACAGGGTCCTACAATGAGCAGTTCTTC.

The CDR3 sequence: CASSHRLAGGTDTQYF. CDR3 in DNA: TGTGCCAGCAGCCACCGACTAGCGGGAGGAACAGATACGCAGTATTTT. The chain couples TRBV7-3 to TRBJ2-3; 13 nucleotides agree with TRBD2. V lost 5 bases and J lost 3; bases outside the gene matches: 5. The CDR3 extends over 16 amino acids. Germline values: CDR1 SGHTA, CDR2 FQGTGA.

The chain couples TRBV14 to TRBJ2-3; TRBD2 matches 14 bases. V lost 6 bases to trimming and J lost 2 bases; unmatched junction nucleotides: 10. Germline V gene lookup returns CDR1 SGHDN and CDR2 FVKESK. The CDR3 contains 18 residues. The CDR3 protein is CASSRPRTSGRLTDTQYF. CDR3 sequence (DNA): TGTGCCAGCAGTCGACCCCGGACTAGCGGGAGGCTCACAGATACGCAGTATTTT.

The chain links TRBV4-1 to TRBJ1-2, with D uncertain. This CDR3 region has 16 residues. V was trimmed by 3 bases and J by 4 bases, leaving 18 bases between them. Germline CDR1 and CDR2: MGHRA and YSYEKL. The CDR3 region has the DNA TGCGCCAGCAGCCATTATTACGACCGCTCGGGCTATGGCTACACCTTC. Its translation is CASSHYYDRSGYGYTF.